These T cell receptor beta chains were read from a single sample in a study of early T cells in non-severe SARS-CoV-2 infection. Each CDR3 protein gets one entry after TCRdb re-called the 5' RACE reads with MiXCR. The sample holds more than 35,000 distinct CDR3 sequences, less than 6.5% seen once. Sequencing used whole blood. The receptors here all came from an adult who was a healthcare worker with PCR-confirmed SARS-CoV-2 infection or an uninfected control (not recorded which). CDR3s include the opening cysteine and the closing phenylalanine or tryptophan. The D gene is left open where the match is weak. Clone sizes are given selectively: once, few, many, or a class where the clone is expanded.

v_call,clone_size,d_call,j_call,cdr3_aa,cdr3_nt
TRBV6-2/TRBV6-3,many,TRBD1,TRBJ1-6,CASSYRTGSNSPLHF,TGTGCCAGCAGTTACCGGACAGGATCCAATTCACCCCTCCACTTT
TRBV28,many,TRBD1,TRBJ1-1,CASSQQGAEAFF,TGTGCCAGCAGCCAACAGGGGGCTGAAGCTTTCTTT
TRBV6-1,many,NA,TRBJ1-5,CASSTSPGTSNQPQHF,TGTGCCAGCAGTACAAGCCCCGGGACTAGCAATCAGCCCCAGCATTTT
TRBV28,NA,NA,TRBJ2-7,CASSLVLWTRSYEQYF,TGTGCCAGCAGTTTAGTGCTGTGGACTCGCTCCTACGAGCAGTACTTC
TRBV6-2/TRBV6-3,many,NA,TRBJ2-5,CASSNDGTALQETQYF,TGTGCCAGCAGTAACGACGGGACGGCCCTGCAAGAGACCCAGTACTTC
TRBV3-1,many,TRBD2,TRBJ2-5,CASTGGTSGLETQYF,TGTGCCAGCACCGGAGGGACTAGCGGGCTGGAGACCCAGTACTTC
TRBV6-2/TRBV6-3,many,NA,TRBJ1-5,CASSYTGGQPQHF,TGTGCCAGCAGTTACACGGGCGGTCAGCCCCAGCATTTT
TRBV12-3/TRBV12-4,many,NA,TRBJ1-5,CASSLGGWNQPQHF,TGTGCCAGCAGTTTAGGGGGGTGGAATCAGCCCCAGCATTTT
TRBV20-1,many,NA,TRBJ2-5,CSVRGASEKTQYF,TGCAGTGTAAGGGGGGCCTCGGAGAAGACCCAGTACTTC
TRBV27,many,TRBD2,TRBJ2-1,CASSLGTRGYNEQFF,TGTGCCAGCAGTTTGGGGACTAGAGGCTACAATGAGCAGTTCTTC
TRBV11-2,many,TRBD2,TRBJ2-1,CASSLRASGGYNEQFF,TGTGCCAGCAGCTTACGCGCTAGCGGGGGATACAATGAGCAGTTCTTC
TRBV6-6,many,TRBD2,TRBJ2-3,CASSASGRTDTQYF,TGTGCCAGCAGTGCTAGCGGGCGCACAGATACGCAGTATTTT
TRBV6-5,many,NA,TRBJ1-1,CASSAPGSTEAFF,TGTGCCAGCAGTGCCCCAGGGAGTACTGAAGCTTTCTTT
TRBV4-3,NA,TRBD2,TRBJ2-3,CASSPGLAGGTDTQYF,TGCGCCAGCAGCCCGGGACTAGCGGGGGGGACAGATACGCAGTATTTT
TRBV6-4,many,NA,TRBJ2-3,CASSDRLESDTQYF,TGTGCCAGCAGTGACCGTCTAGAGTCAGATACGCAGTATTTT
TRBV19,NA,NA,TRBJ2-5,CASSIYGGPKETQYF,TGTGCCAGTAGTATTTACGGGGGACCTAAAGAGACCCAGTACTTC
TRBV4-1,few,NA,TRBJ2-2,CASSQEWGGELFF,TGCGCCAGCAGCCAAGAATGGGGCGGGGAGCTGTTTTTT